One sample yielded the 17 T cell receptor beta chains listed below, sequenced in a study of Ad26.COV2.S vaccination and SARS-CoV-2 variants. Some clones are missing from TCRdb's copy, which holds only in-frame ones; the method was immunoSEQ multiplex PCR. In the table there are approximately 460,000 clones, 80% to 90% of which are singletons. Documented treatment: some 19 received Ad26.COV2.S at low or high dose, single or two shots; roughly five received placebo; per-sample allocation not given. Day 63 following the first vaccine or placebo injection was when the samples were taken. The sequencing used peripheral blood, collected in a trial of Ad26.COV2.S vaccine versus placebo. These receptors all come from a person aged 18-60 years who received the Ad26.COV2.S COVID-19 vaccine or a placebo.

The V and J genes are TRBV27 and TRBJ1-5; maybe TRBD1 (6 bases). The V gene lost 2 bases and the J gene lost 4 bases, with 15 bases spanning the gap. CDR1 and CDR2 (germline): MNHEY, SMNVEV (reference sequence). This CDR3 is 16 amino acids long. The CDR3 coding sequence is TGTGCCAGCAGTTTAGTTGGGGGCTCTGGTAATCAGCCCCAGCATTTT. Its translation: CASSLVGGSGNQPQHF.

This clone was seen only once. The chain has TRBV4-1 and TRBJ1-1, with a weak D call TRBD1 (6 bases). This CDR3 region has 15 residues. The ends were cut back, 1 base at V and 8 bases at J, with 17 bases in the middle. Germline CDR1 is MGHRA and CDR2 is YSYEKL. This chain's CDR3 is CASSQGLGAQVEAFF. The CDR3 DNA follows: TGCGCCAGCAGCCAAGGTTTGGGGGCTCAGGTCGAAGCTTTCTTT.

This chain connects TRBV7-6 to TRBJ1-1; the D gene is possibly TRBD1 (5 bases). The CDR3 is 15 residues long. Germline V gives CDR1 SGHVS, CDR2 FNYEAQ. Trimming stripped 2 bases from V and 5 bases from J, with 15 bases between. Here the CDR3 reads CASSLLGTVETEAFF. CDR3 nucleotides: TGTGCCAGCAGCTTATTGGGGACGGTTGAGACTGAAGCTTTCTTT. Drawing the rest from reference TRBV7-6 and TRBJ1-1, the complete variable domain is GAGVSQSPRYKVTKRGQDVALRCDPISGHVSLYWYRQALGQGPEFLTYFNYEAQQDKSGLPNDRFSAERPEGSISTLTIQRTEQRDSAMYRCASSLLGTVETEAFFGQGTRLTVV.

The V and J genes are TRBV3-1 (or the pseudogene TRBV3-2) and TRBJ2-7; perhaps TRBD2 as D (5 bases). Between the trimmed V and J ends, which lost 0 bases and 3 bases, there was a span of 12 bases. Per the germline V gene, CDR1 is LGHDT and CDR2 is YNNKEL (reference sequence). The CDR3 consists of 15 residues. CDR3 bases: TGTGCCAGCAGCCAAGATAAGTCCGGGGTCTACGAGCAGTACTTC. Translating it yields CASSQDKSGVYEQYF.

The chain employs TRBV28 and TRBJ1-2; no firm D call. The V end lost 2 bases, the J end lost 2 bases, and 6 bases lay between the germline ends. The CDR3 extends over 13 amino acids. In germline, CDR1 is MDHEN, CDR2 SYDVKM. The CDR3 DNA is TGTGCCAGCAGTTTAATGAGCAACTATGGCTACACCTTC. Its translation: CASSLMSNYGYTF.

The chain combines TRBV2 with TRBJ2-5; tentatively, D is TRBD1 or TRBD2 (5 bases each). Trimming cost V 6 bases and J 3 bases, with 14 bases left between them. The CDR3 consists of 14 residues. Germline-derived CDR1 and CDR2 are SNHLY and FYNNEI. The DNA for the CDR3 is TGTGCCAGCAGAGACGGTGGGGGAGAAGAGACCCAGTACTTC. Its protein product is CASRDGGGEETQYF.

V and J are TRBV7-3 and TRBJ1-1, with D unclear. V lost 5 bases to trimming and J lost 1 base, with 8 bases between them. From germline, CDR1 is SGHTA and CDR2 FQGTGA. The CDR3 contains 13 residues. The CDR3 DNA reads as TGTGCCAGCAGCATACAACCGAACACTGAAGCTTTCTTT. Residues: CASSIQPNTEAFF. The complete variable domain, with remaining parts taken from reference TRBV7-3 and TRBJ1-1, reads GAGVSQTPSNKVTEKGKYVELRCDPISGHTALYWYRQSLGQGPEFLIYFQGTGAADDSGLPNDRFFAVRPEGSVSTLKIQRTERGDSAVYLCASSIQPNTEAFFGQGTRLTVV.

V and J are TRBV15 and TRBJ1-2; D ambiguous. V lost 0 bases and J 5 bases, leaving 16 bases between the germline ends. Germline-derived CDR1 and CDR2 are LNHNV and YYDKDF (reference sequence). The CDR3 spans 16 residues. The CDR3 is CATSRDPAPTRYGYTF. DNA of the CDR3: TGTGCCACCAGCAGAGATCCTGCCCCCACGAGGTATGGCTACACCTTC.

V usage is TRBV3-1 (or the pseudogene TRBV3-2) and J usage is TRBJ2-1, with D possibly being TRBD1 or TRBD2 (5 bases each). Looked up from germline, CDR1 is LGHDT and CDR2 is YNNKEL (reference sequence). The V and J ends lost 5 bases and 6 bases respectively, with 11 bases between them. This CDR3 has 13 amino acids. The CDR3 protein is CASSEGTPNEQFF. The CDR3 bases are TGTGCCAGCAGCGAAGGGACCCCCAATGAGCAGTTCTTC.

As concerns this clone: At one end, the junction sequence differs from germline, possibly due to a read error. The chain employs TRBV28 and TRBJ1-1; D may be TRBD1 (6 bases). Germline loops: CDR1 MDHEN, CDR2 SYDVKM. The CDR3 extends over 14 amino acids. This CDR3 reads CASTWKQGYTEAFF. In DNA, the CDR3 is TGTGCCAGCACCTGGAAACAGGGATACACGGAAGCTTTCTTT.

This sequence joins TRBV11-2 and TRBJ2-1; D remains ambiguous. Germline V lookup: CDR1 SGHAT, CDR2 FQNNGV. The CDR3 sequence is 12 residues long. V shed 5 bases and J shed 8 bases, with 10 bases lying between them. The CDR3 loop reads CASSIRNDEQFF. The DNA for the CDR3 is TGTGCCAGCAGCATTAGGAATGATGAGCAGTTCTTC.

The gene calls are TRBV27 and TRBJ1-4; D unclear. V lost 2 bases and J 0 bases, leaving 7 bases between the germline ends. The CDR3 is 15 amino acids. The V gene's germline CDR1 is MNHEY and CDR2 SMNVEV (reference sequence). CDR3 DNA: TGTGCCAGCAGTTTACAACTCTCAACTAATGAAAAACTGTTTTTT. Translation gives CASSLQLSTNEKLFF.

The chain has TRBV29-1 and TRBJ2-3; the D is unclear. V lost 5 bases, J lost 4 bases, and 13 bases lay in between. CDR1 and CDR2 (germline): SQVTM, ANQGSEA. The CDR3 extends over 13 amino acids. The CDR3 region is CSVRPLGSDTQYF. The CDR3 DNA follows: TGCAGCGTTAGGCCCCTCGGTTCAGATACGCAGTATTTT.

The J gene is TRBJ1-5, the V gene TRBV6-5; 7 nucleotides match TRBD1. V shed 6 bases and J 4 bases; nucleotides not matched to a gene: 0. Germline V gene data show CDR1 as MNHEY and CDR2 as SVGAGI. The CDR3 contains 12 residues. CDR3 coding DNA: TGTGCCAGCAGACAGGGGAATCAGCCCCAGCATTTT. It encodes CASRQGNQPQHF.

The chain carries TRBV7-3 and TRBJ2-7; 9 nucleotides align to TRBD2. The germline gives CDR1 SGHTA, CDR2 FQGTGA. The junction had 9 bases not matched to a gene; V was cut back by 5 bases and J by 4 bases. The CDR3 is 15 residues long. The CDR3 protein is CASSLGAGGPYEQYF. Written as DNA, the CDR3 is TGTGCCAGCAGCCTAGGGGCGGGAGGGCCGTACGAGCAGTACTTC.

The chain employs TRBV7-3 and TRBJ2-6; D gene ambiguous. V was pared by 0 bases and J by 1 base, with 7 bases between. Germline CDR1 and CDR2: SGHTA and FQGTGA. The CDR3 extends over 16 amino acids. This CDR3 reads CASSLTPGSGANVLTF. CDR3 nucleotides: TGTGCCAGCAGCTTAACTCCTGGGTCTGGGGCCAACGTCCTGACTTTC.

The chain recombines TRBV14 with TRBJ2-1, with 14 bases identical to TRBD2. The junction had 6 bases not matched to a gene; V was cut back by 2 bases and J by 6 bases. The germline V gene has CDR1 SGHDN and CDR2 FVKESK. There are 17 residues in the CDR3. The chain's CDR3 is CASSQFSGTSGSNEQFF. CDR3 DNA: TGTGCCAGCAGCCAATTCTCCGGGACTAGCGGGAGCAATGAGCAGTTCTTC. The complete variable domain, with remaining parts taken from reference TRBV14 and TRBJ2-1, reads EAGVTQFPSHSVIEKGQTVTLRCDPISGHDNLYWYRRVMGKEIKFLLHFVKESKQDESGMPNNRFLAERTGGTYSTLKVQPAELEDSGVYFCASSQFSGTSGSNEQFFGPGTRLTVL.